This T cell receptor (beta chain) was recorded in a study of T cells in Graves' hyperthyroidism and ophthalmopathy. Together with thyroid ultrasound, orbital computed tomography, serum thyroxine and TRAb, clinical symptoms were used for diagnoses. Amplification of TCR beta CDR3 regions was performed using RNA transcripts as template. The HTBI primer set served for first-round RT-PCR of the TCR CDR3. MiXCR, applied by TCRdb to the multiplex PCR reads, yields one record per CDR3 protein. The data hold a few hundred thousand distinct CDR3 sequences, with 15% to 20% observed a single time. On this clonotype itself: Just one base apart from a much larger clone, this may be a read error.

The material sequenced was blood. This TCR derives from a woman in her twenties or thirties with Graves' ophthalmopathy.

CDR3 protein: CASSSGRRTGAFF. As DNA, the CDR3 is TGTGCCAGCAGTTCAGGGAGGCGGACTGGAGCTTTCTTT. This chain connects TRBV12-3 or TRBV12-4 to TRBJ1-1; possible D gene TRBD1, 5 bases. The CDR3 contains 13 residues.